A selection of T cell receptor beta chains follows, all from one sample in a study of cytomegalovirus exposure and HLA in healthy donors. Sequencing used immunoSEQ multiplex PCR; TCRdb keeps in-frame clones, though not all of them. The table lists about 240,000 clones, just under 80% of them singletons. Sequencing was performed on PBMCs. The receptors derive from a boy younger than 18 in good health and CMV-seronegative. The conserved cysteine and the conserved F or W are not part of the CDR3 here.

j_call v_call cdr3_length cdr3_aa
TRBJ2-1 TRBV27 13 ASSLSAGSYNEQF
TRBJ1-6 TRBV7-2 16 ASRPRDRGRTYNSPLH
TRBJ2-7 TRBV6-1 11 ASSGTSIFEQY
TRBJ1-6 TRBV5-1 12 ASRRDEGVAPLH
TRBJ1-2 TRBV18 12 ASSPGTEIYGYT
TRBJ1-4 TRBV2 12 ASSQGALGEKLF
TRBJ1-2 TRBV10-3 13 AISGAGTGDDGYT
TRBJ2-3 TRBV9 11 ASSVARVDTQY
TRBJ2-2 TRBV2 13 ASSGAGVDTGELF
TRBJ1-1 TRBV6-6 12 ASSRDSLNTEAF
TRBJ1-2 TRBV6-5 14 ASSYNFGRRIYGYT
TRBJ1-5 TRBV2 12 ASSEDRVVRPQH
TRBJ2-2 TRBV4-2 14 ASSLGLAENTGELF
TRBJ2-1 TRBV19 13 ASSIGAGVVDEQF
TRBJ1-1 TRBV30 14 AWIPTTGGAKWGGF
TRBJ2-1 TRBV6-4 13 ASSGLAGGFNEQF
. TRBV6-1 10 ASSVQGYEQY
TRBJ2-5 TRBV20-1 8 SALRETQY
TRBJ1-1 TRBV5-1 12 ASSLTGMNTEAF
TRBJ1-4 TRBV18 15 ASSPATGGRLSEKLF
TRBJ1-3 TRBV19 15 ASSILLGGSEGNTIY